This T cell receptor beta chain appears in the sequencing data of a study of control samples from healthy donors and cancer patients (dated by TCRdb to the early 2020s). The library came from the immunoSEQ multiplex PCR assay. TCRdb holds this immuneACCESS table with in-frame rearrangements only. Some clones are missing; in checked studies, unresolved V genes explain under half, and the rest has no known cause. This sample lists around 76,000 clones; 94% were detected once. Roughly 6.1% of the sample goes to the ten largest clones. Worth noting for this clone: Its antigen has not been determined. Base qualities were left out, and no much larger clone turns up one base away.

The CDR3 numbers 17 residues from cysteine through phenylalanine. Only CDR3 DNA is held: 51 bases, read in frame from base 1. CDR1 is given as MNHEY and CDR2 as SVGEGT, both from the germline V gene. Relative to germline, V is missing 6 bases and J is missing 6 bases, with 13 bases of the junction outside any gene match. Here the chain combines TRBV6-2 or TRBV6-3 and TRBJ1-5, with TRBD1 matching 11 junction bases. Sequenced material: blood. This receptor was obtained from a middle-aged woman in good health. The CDR3 protein is CASSPARGQGAGQPQHF. The sequence in DNA is TGTGCCAGCAGCCCCGCCCGTGGACAGGGGGCCGGTCAGCCCCAGCATTTT.